This T cell receptor beta chain was identified in a study of blood T cell repertoires in COVID-19. Overall study context: Some COVID-19 samples were acute and others convalescent; all came from the United States, Italy and Spain.

Profiling relied on immunoSEQ multiplex PCR, and the TCRdb table lists in-frame clones only, not all of them. The data hold about 230,000 clones, with less than 90% observed a single time. The sample holds a few counts of this clone. The CDR3 is 14 amino acids. The V and J ends lost 4 bases and 4 bases, in that order; junction bases with no gene match: 5. CDR1 and CDR2 from the germline V gene are MDHEN and SYDVKM. This chain uses TRBV28 with TRBJ2-3; TRBD2 matches 7 bases. Sequenced input: peripheral blood. This receptor was taken from a woman aged 70 to 79 with active or convalescent COVID-19. The CDR3 is CASSWSGAPDTQYF. CDR3 in DNA: TGTGCCAGCAGTTGGAGCGGGGCCCCAGATACGCAGTATTTT.